This T cell receptor (beta chain) was sequenced for a study of shared clonotypes between healthy human individuals. The CDR3 length is 13 residues. Germline loops: CDR1 GTSNPN, CDR2 SVGIG (reference sequence). The V end was cut by 1 base, the J end by 8 bases, with 12 bases between. Only in-frame clones appear in the TCRdb table, and some are missing; sequencing was by immunoSEQ multiplex PCR. The sample records over 1.4 million clones, roughly 96% being singletons. The clonotype originates from a man aged 30 to 39 in good health. The chain is built from TRBV30 and TRBJ1-5; unclear D gene. The sequenced material came from naive CD4+ T cells sorted from blood. Subset: CD45RA+ positively selected. CDR3 DNA sequence: TGTGCCTGGAGTGCCCTCCCTGCGGAGCCCCAGCATTTT. This translates into CAWSALPAEPQHF.